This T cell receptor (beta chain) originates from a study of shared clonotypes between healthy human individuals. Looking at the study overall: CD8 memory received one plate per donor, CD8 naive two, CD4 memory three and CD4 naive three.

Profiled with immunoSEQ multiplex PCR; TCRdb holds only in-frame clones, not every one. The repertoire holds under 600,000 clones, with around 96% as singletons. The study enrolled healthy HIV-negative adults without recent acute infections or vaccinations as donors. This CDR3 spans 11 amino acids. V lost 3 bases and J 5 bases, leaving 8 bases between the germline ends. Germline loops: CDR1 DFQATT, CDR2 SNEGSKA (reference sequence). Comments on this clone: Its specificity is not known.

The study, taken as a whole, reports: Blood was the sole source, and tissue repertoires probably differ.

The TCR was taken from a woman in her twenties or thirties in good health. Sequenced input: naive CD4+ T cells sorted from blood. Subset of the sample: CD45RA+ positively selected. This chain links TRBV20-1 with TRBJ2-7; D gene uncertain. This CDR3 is CSASVRDEQYF. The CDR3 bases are TGCAGTGCTAGTGTCCGGGACGAGCAGTACTTC.